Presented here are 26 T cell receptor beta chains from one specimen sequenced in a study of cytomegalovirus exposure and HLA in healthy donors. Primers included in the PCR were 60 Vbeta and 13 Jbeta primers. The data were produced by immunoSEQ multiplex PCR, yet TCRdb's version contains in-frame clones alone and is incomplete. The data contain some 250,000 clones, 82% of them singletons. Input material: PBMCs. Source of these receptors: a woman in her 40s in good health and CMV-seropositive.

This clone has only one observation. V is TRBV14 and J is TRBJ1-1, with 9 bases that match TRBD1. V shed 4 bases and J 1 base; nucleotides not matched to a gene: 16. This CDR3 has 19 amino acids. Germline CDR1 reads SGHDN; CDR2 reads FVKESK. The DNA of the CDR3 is TGTGCCAGCAGCCCAGTCACCTTGGGGACAGGGATGGGGAACACTGAAGCTTTCTTT. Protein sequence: CASSPVTLGTGMGNTEAFF.

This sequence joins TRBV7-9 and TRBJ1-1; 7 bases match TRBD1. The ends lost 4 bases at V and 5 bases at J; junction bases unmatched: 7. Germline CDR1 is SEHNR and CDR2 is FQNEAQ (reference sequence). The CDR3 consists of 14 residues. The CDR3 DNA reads TGTGCCAGCAGCTCCTCAGGGGGTAGTACTGAAGCTTTCTTT. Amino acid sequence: CASSSSGGSTEAFF. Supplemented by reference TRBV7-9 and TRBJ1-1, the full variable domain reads DTGVSQNPRHKITKRGQNVTFRCDPISEHNRLYWYRQTLGQGPEFLTYFQNEAQLEKSRLLSDRFSAERPKGSFSTLEIQRTEQGDSAMYLCASSSSGGSTEAFFGQGTRLTVV.

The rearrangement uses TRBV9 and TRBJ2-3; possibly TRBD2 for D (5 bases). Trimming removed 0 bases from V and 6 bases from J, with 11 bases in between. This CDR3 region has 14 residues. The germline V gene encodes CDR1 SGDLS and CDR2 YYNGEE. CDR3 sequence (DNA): TGTGCCAGCAGCGTAGAAACTAGTCGGGATACGCAGTATTTT. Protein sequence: CASSVETSRDTQYF.

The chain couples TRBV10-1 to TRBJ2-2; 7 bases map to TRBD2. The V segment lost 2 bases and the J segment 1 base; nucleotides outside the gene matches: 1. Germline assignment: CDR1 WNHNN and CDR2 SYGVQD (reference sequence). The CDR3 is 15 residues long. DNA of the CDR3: TGCGCCAGCAGTGAGCCTAGCGGGAACACCGGGGAGCTGTTTTTT. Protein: CASSEPSGNTGELFF.

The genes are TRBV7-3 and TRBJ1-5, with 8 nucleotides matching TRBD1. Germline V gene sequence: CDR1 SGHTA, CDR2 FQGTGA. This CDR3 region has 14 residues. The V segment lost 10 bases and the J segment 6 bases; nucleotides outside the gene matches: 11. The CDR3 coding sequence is TGTGCCATACAAGGACAGGGAACGGGTCAGCCCCAGCATTTT. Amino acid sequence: CAIQGQGTGQPQHF.

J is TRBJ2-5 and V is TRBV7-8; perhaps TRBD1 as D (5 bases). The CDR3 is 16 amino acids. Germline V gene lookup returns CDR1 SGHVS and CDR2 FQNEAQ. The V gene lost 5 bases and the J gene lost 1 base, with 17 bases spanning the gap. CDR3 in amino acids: CASSVGRGQAQETQYF. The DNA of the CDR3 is TGTGCCAGCAGCGTCGGGCGAGGACAAGCCCAAGAGACCCAGTACTTC.

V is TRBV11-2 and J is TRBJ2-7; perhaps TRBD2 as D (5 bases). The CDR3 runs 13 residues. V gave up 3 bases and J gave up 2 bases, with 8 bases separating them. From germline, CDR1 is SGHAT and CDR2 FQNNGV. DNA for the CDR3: TGTGCCAGCAGCTTGAGCGGTACCTACGAGCAGTACTTC. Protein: CASSLSGTYEQYF.

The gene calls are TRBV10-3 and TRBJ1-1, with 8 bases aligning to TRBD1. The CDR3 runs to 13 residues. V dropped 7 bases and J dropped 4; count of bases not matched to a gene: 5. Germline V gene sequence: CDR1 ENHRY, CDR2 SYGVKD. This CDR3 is CAITMTGATEAFF. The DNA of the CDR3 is TGTGCCATCACTATGACAGGGGCCACTGAAGCTTTCTTT.

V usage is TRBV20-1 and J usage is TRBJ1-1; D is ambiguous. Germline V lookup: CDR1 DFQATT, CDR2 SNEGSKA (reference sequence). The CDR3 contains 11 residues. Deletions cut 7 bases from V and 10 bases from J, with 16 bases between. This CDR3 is CSVRSGRGAFF. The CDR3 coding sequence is TGCAGTGTTCGATCTGGCCGGGGAGCTTTCTTT.

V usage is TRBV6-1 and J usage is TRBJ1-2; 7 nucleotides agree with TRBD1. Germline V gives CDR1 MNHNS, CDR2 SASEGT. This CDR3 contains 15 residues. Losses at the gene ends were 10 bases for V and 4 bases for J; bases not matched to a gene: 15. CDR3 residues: CATGIGTAEAYGYTF. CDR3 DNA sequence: TGTGCCACCGGTATCGGGACAGCAGAGGCCTATGGCTACACCTTC.

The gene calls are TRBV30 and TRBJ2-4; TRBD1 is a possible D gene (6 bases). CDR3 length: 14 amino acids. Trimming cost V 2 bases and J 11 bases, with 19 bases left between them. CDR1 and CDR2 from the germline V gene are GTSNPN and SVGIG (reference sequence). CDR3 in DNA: TGTGCCTGGAGTAGACAGGATACAAAACACTTTCAGTACTTC. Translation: CAWSRQDTKHFQYF.

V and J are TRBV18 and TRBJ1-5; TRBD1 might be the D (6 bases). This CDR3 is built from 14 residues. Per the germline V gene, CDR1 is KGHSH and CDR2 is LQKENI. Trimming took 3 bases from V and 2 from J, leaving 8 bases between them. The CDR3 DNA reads TGTGCCAGCTCACCTGAGGGGGGCAATCAGCCCCAGCATTTT. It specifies CASSPEGGNQPQHF. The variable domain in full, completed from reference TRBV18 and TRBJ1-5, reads NAGVMQNPRHLVRRRGQEARLRCSPMKGHSHVYWYRQLPEEGLKFMVYLQKENIIDESGMPKERFSAEFPKEGPSILRIQQVVRGDSAAYFCASSPEGGNQPQHFGDGTRLSIL.

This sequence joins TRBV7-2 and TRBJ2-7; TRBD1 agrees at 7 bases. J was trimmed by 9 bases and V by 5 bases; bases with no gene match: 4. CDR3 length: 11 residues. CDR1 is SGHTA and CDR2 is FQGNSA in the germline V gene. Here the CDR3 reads CASSRGQLQYF. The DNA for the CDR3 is TGTGCCAGCAGCCGGGGACAGTTGCAGTACTTC.

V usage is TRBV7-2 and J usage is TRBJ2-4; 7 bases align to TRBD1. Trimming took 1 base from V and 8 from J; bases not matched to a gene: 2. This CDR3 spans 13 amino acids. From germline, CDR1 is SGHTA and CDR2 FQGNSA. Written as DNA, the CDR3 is TGTGCCAGCAGCTTAGACAGGGGAGACATTCAGTACTTC. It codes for CASSLDRGDIQYF.

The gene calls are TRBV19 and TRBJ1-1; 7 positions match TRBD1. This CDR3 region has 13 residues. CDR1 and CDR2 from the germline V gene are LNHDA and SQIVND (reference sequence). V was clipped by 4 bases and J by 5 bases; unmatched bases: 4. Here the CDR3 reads CASSTTQGTEAFF. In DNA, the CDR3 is TGTGCCAGTAGTACCACACAGGGGACTGAAGCTTTCTTT.

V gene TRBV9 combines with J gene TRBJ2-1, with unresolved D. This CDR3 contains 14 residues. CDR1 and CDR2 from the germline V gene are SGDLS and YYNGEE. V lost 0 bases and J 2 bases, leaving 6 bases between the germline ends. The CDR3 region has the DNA TGTGCCAGCAGCGTAGTCACTACCTACAATGAGCAGTTCTTC. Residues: CASSVVTTYNEQFF.

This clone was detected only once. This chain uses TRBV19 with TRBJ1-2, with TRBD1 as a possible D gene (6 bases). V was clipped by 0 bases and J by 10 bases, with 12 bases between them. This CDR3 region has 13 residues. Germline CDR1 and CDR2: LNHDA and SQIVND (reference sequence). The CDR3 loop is CASSIEGAGLYTF. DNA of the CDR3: TGTGCCAGTAGTATAGAGGGGGCAGGTCTCTACACCTTC.

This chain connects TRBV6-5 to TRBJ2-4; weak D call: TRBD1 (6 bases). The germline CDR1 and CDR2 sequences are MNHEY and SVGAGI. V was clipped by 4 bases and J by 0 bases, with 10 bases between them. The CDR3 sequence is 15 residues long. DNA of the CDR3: TGTGCCAGCAGTTCTTCAGGGGTAGCCAAAAACATTCAGTACTTC. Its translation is CASSSSGVAKNIQYF.

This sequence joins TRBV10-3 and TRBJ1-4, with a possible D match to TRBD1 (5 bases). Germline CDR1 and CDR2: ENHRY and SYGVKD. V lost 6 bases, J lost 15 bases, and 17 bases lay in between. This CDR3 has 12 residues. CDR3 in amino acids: CAISATKETVFF. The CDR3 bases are TGTGCCATCAGCGCAACCAAGGAGACAGTGTTTTTT.

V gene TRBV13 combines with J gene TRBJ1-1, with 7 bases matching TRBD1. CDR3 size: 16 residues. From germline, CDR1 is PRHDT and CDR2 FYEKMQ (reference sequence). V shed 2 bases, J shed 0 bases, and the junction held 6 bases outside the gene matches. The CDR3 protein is CASSLRGGLLNTEAFF. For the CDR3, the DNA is TGTGCCAGCAGCTTACGAGGGGGCCTTCTGAACACTGAAGCTTTCTTT.

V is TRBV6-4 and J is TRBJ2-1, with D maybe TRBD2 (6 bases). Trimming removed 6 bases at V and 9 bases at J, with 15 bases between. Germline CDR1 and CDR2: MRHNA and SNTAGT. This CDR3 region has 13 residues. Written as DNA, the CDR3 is TGTGCCAGCAGGCGGGACTCCTTAGGTGAGCAGTTCTTC. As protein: CASRRDSLGEQFF.

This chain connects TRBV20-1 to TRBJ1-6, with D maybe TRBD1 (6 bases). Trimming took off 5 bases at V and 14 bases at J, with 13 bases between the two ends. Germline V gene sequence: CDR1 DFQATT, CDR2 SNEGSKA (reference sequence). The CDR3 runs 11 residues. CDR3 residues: CSAHREPTLHF. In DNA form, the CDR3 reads TGCAGTGCTCACAGGGAGCCCACCCTCCACTTT.

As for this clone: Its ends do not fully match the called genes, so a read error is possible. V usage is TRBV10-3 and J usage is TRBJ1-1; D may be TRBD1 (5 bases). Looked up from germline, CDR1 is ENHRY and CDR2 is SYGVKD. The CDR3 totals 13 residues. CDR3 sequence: CAISEAGNPEAFF. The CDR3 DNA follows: TGTGCCATCAGTGAGGCAGGGAACCCTGAAGCTTTCTTT.

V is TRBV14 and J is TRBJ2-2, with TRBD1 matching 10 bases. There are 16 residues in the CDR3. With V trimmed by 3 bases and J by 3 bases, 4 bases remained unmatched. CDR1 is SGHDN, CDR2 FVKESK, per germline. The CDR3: CASSQTGGSYTGELFF. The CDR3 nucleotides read TGTGCCAGCAGCCAGACAGGGGGCTCCTACACCGGGGAGCTGTTTTTT.

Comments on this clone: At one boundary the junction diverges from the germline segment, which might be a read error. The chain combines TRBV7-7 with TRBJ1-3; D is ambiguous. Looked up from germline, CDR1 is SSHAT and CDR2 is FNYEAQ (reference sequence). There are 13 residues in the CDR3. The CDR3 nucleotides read TGTGCTAGCAGCCCCAGCTCTGGAAACACCATATATTTT. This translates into CASSPSSGNTIYF.

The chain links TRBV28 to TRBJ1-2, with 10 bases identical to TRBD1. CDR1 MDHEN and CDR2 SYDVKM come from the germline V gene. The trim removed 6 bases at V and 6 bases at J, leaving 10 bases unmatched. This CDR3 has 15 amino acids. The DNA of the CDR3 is TGTGCCAGCAGCTCCCGGGACAGGGGAATCCATGGCTACACCTTC. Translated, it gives CASSSRDRGIHGYTF.